These T cell receptor beta chains were read from a single sample in a study of post-analysis software for immune sequencing data. TCRdb processed the PCR reads anew with MiXCR; each CDR3 protein has one entry. Of fewer than 700,000 distinct CDR3 sequences detected, roughly 47% appear once; the ten largest clones hold under 2%. Sequencing input: blood. Every receptor here comes from a girl between 10 and 17 years old with multiple sclerosis. The CDR3 runs from the conserved cysteine through the conserved F or W. D genes are given only for firm matches. Where a row states a size, it is once, few, many or the class of an expanded clone; other rows omit it.

j_call d_call v_call clone_size cdr3_nt cdr3_aa
TRBJ2-7 TRBD2 TRBV2 few TGTGCCAGCAGGGCGGGAGAAGAGCGTATGGACTACGAGCAGTACTTC CASRAGEERMDYEQYF
TRBJ2-5 TRBD1 TRBV7-9 . TGTGCCAGCAAAAGGGACAGTCAAGAGACCCAGTACTTC CASKRDSQETQYF
TRBJ2-1 . TRBV15 . TGTGCCACCAGCAGTGATTACAATGAGCAGTTCTTC CATSSDYNEQFF
TRBJ2-3 . TRBV20-1 few TGCAGTGCTAGTTGGGGGCGCTCTAGCACAGATACGCAGTATTTT CSASWGRSSTDTQYF
TRBJ1-2 . TRBV4-1 few TGCGCCAGCAGCCGGTTATCAGGGGCCTCTAACTATGGCTACACCTTC CASSRLSGASNYGYTF
TRBJ2-5 . TRBV28 . TGTGCCAGCAGGAGGAAGGGAGGAGAGACCCAGTACTTC CASRRKGGETQYF
TRBJ2-1 TRBD1 TRBV10-3 few TGTGCCATCAGTGATGTTAGGACAGGGGGTTACAATGAGCAGTTCTTC CAISDVRTGGYNEQFF
TRBJ2-7 . TRBV11-1 . TGTGCCAGCAGCATCGAGGGCGGAGTCCGCGAGCAGTACTTC CASSIEGGVREQYF
TRBJ2-7 . TRBV20-1 few TGCAGTGCCCAGCGGAGCTCCTACGAGCAGTACTTC CSAQRSSYEQYF
TRBJ2-5 . TRBV12-3/TRBV12-4 few TGTGCCAGCAGCCCCCAGAGGGGCGAGACCCAGTACTTC CASSPQRGETQYF
TRBJ1-2 TRBD1 TRBV20-1 . TGCAGTGCTATGCGGGGACAGGGGTCCTATGGCTACACCTTC CSAMRGQGSYGYTF
TRBJ2-2 . TRBV27 once TGTGCCAGCAGTACAAAGGGGTCGGGCACCGGGGAGCTGTTTTTT CASSTKGSGTGELFF
TRBJ2-2 . TRBV6-1 . TGTGCCAGCAGTGTTTCCAGGACGGCGAACACCGGGGAGCTGTTTTTT CASSVSRTANTGELFF
TRBJ1-2 . TRBV29-1 . TGCAGCGACGACTCGAATGGCTACACCTTC CSDDSNGYTF
TRBJ1-1 TRBD1 TRBV29-1 . TGCAGCGGGGGGGACAGGCGGAGCACTGAAGCTTTCTTT CSGGDRRSTEAFF
TRBJ2-5 TRBD2 TRBV11-3 few TGTGCCAGCAGCTTCCAAACTAGCGGGAGGGAGACCCAGTACTTC CASSFQTSGRETQYF
TRBJ2-7 TRBD1 TRBV7-6 few TGTGCCAGCAGCCCTAACGGAGGGGGGACAGGATTTTACGAGCAGTACTTC CASSPNGGGTGFYEQYF
TRBJ2-4 . TRBV29-1 . TGCAGCGACGGGCCCCGACGGACGGCGAAAAACATTCAGTACTTC CSDGPRRTAKNIQYF
TRBJ2-3 . TRBV12-3/TRBV12-4 . TGTGCCAGCAGTTCCCCGAGAGTCGACACAGATACGCAGTATTTT CASSSPRVDTDTQYF
TRBJ1-2 . TRBV7-2 . TGTGCCAGCAGCCCTTCGGGGATAGCCTATGGCTACACCTTC CASSPSGIAYGYTF
TRBJ1-1 . TRBV2 . TGTGCCAGCAGCGAAGGGAGAGAAACGAACACTGAAGCTTTCTTT CASSEGRETNTEAFF
TRBJ2-3 . TRBV28 once TGTGCCAGCAGAACAGGGGGGGCCCGGACGCAGTATTTT CASRTGGARTQYF
TRBJ1-1 . TRBV12-3/TRBV12-4 . TGTGCCAGCAGTCCTGGCACTGAAGCTTTCTTT CASSPGTEAFF
TRBJ1-2 . TRBV7-8 . TGTGCCAGCAGCTTAGCCCCTCTTCGCCCGCTAAAAAAAGCTAACTATGGCTACACCTTC CASSLAPLRPLKKANYGYTF
TRBJ1-4 . TRBV12-3/TRBV12-4 . TGTGCCAGCAGTGGGGGAACGGGGGTTGGGGAAAAACTGTTTTTT CASSGGTGVGEKLFF
TRBJ2-7 TRBD1 TRBV5-1 . TGCGCCAGCGCGACAGGGCCCCTCTACGAGCAGTACTTC CASATGPLYEQYF
TRBJ2-7 TRBD1 TRBV6-2/TRBV6-3 . TGTGCCAGCAGTTACCATCAAGGGACAGCCATCTCCTACGAGCAGTACTTC CASSYHQGTAISYEQYF
TRBJ2-2 . TRBV3-1 . TGTGCCAGCAGCCCCGAGGCCGTGACCGGGGAGCTGTTTTTT CASSPEAVTGELFF
TRBJ1-2 TRBD1 TRBV2 few TGTGCCAGCATTGGGACAGGGTTACCGGACTATGGCTACACCTTC CASIGTGLPDYGYTF
TRBJ2-5 TRBD2 TRBV7-6 . TGTGCCAGCAGCCCAACGGGAGGGGAGGGCCAAGAGACCCAGTACTTC CASSPTGGEGQETQYF
TRBJ2-7 . TRBV3-1 . TGTGCCAGCAGCCGAGAGGGCGGGGCCTACGAGCAGTACTTC CASSREGGAYEQYF
TRBJ2-7 . TRBV5-1 many TGCGCCAGCAGCTTGTCAGGGATAAGTGACGAGCAGTACTTC CASSLSGISDEQYF
TRBJ1-1 . TRBV29-1 . TGCAGCGTTGAAGTAGTCTGGGAGGGGAGTAACACTGAAGCTTTCTTT CSVEVVWEGSNTEAFF
TRBJ1-2 . TRBV5-6 many TGTGCCAGCAGCTTGGCGGGGGACGGCTATGGCTACACCTTC CASSLAGDGYGYTF
TRBJ2-7 TRBD2 TRBV6-5 few TGTGCCAGCAGTAGGACTAGCATCTCCTACGAGCAGTACTTC CASSRTSISYEQYF
TRBJ2-1 . TRBV20-1 . TGCAGTGCCCCCGCGAGATTCGGAGGTAGATTTATGTATGAGCAGTTCTTC CSAPARFGGRFMYEQFF
TRBJ2-1 . TRBV9 . TGTGCCAGCAGCGTAGGGGGCGGGAAGAGTAATGAGCAGTTCTTC CASSVGGGKSNEQFF
TRBJ1-2 . TRBV20-1 . TGCAGTGCTAGCTTACAGGGAGGCTATGGCTACACCTTC CSASLQGGYGYTF
TRBJ1-2 TRBD1 TRBV27 few TGTGCCAGCAGGGGACAGAGAGCTAACTATGGCTACACCTTC CASRGQRANYGYTF
TRBJ1-5 . TRBV7-2 . TGTGCCAGCAGCTTAGAACAGGGTAGCAATCAGCCCCAGCATTTT CASSLEQGSNQPQHF
TRBJ2-5 . TRBV5-1 . TGCGCCAGCTCGGGACCCAACTTCCAAGAGACCCAGTACTTC CASSGPNFQETQYF
TRBJ1-5 . TRBV19 . TGTGCCAGTGCCCTGGTACAGAATCAGCCCCAGCATTTT CASALVQNQPQHF
TRBJ1-4 . TRBV7-9 . TGTGCCAGCAGCTTGGACCAGACAACTAATGAAAAACTGTTTTTT CASSLDQTTNEKLFF
TRBJ2-5 TRBD2 TRBV20-1 . TGCAGTGCTACCCTAGCGGGAGTGGCAGAGACCCAGTACTTC CSATLAGVAETQYF
TRBJ2-2 . TRBV12-3/TRBV12-4 . TGTGCCTCGATGGTCTCCTTCAGCACCGGGGAGCTGTTTTTT CASMVSFSTGELFF